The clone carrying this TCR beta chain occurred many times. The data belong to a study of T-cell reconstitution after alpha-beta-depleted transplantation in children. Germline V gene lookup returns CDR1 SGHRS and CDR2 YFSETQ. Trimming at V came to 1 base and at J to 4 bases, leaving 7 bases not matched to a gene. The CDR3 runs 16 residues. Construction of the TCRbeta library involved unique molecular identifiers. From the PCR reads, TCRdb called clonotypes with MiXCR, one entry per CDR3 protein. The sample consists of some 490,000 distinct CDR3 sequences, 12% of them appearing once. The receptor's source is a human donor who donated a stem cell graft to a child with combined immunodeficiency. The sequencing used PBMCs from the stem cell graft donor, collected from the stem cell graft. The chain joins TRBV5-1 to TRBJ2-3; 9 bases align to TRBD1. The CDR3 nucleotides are TGCGCCAGCAGCTTGATGGGGACAGGGTTCTCAGATACGCAGTATTTT. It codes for CASSLMGTGFSDTQYF.